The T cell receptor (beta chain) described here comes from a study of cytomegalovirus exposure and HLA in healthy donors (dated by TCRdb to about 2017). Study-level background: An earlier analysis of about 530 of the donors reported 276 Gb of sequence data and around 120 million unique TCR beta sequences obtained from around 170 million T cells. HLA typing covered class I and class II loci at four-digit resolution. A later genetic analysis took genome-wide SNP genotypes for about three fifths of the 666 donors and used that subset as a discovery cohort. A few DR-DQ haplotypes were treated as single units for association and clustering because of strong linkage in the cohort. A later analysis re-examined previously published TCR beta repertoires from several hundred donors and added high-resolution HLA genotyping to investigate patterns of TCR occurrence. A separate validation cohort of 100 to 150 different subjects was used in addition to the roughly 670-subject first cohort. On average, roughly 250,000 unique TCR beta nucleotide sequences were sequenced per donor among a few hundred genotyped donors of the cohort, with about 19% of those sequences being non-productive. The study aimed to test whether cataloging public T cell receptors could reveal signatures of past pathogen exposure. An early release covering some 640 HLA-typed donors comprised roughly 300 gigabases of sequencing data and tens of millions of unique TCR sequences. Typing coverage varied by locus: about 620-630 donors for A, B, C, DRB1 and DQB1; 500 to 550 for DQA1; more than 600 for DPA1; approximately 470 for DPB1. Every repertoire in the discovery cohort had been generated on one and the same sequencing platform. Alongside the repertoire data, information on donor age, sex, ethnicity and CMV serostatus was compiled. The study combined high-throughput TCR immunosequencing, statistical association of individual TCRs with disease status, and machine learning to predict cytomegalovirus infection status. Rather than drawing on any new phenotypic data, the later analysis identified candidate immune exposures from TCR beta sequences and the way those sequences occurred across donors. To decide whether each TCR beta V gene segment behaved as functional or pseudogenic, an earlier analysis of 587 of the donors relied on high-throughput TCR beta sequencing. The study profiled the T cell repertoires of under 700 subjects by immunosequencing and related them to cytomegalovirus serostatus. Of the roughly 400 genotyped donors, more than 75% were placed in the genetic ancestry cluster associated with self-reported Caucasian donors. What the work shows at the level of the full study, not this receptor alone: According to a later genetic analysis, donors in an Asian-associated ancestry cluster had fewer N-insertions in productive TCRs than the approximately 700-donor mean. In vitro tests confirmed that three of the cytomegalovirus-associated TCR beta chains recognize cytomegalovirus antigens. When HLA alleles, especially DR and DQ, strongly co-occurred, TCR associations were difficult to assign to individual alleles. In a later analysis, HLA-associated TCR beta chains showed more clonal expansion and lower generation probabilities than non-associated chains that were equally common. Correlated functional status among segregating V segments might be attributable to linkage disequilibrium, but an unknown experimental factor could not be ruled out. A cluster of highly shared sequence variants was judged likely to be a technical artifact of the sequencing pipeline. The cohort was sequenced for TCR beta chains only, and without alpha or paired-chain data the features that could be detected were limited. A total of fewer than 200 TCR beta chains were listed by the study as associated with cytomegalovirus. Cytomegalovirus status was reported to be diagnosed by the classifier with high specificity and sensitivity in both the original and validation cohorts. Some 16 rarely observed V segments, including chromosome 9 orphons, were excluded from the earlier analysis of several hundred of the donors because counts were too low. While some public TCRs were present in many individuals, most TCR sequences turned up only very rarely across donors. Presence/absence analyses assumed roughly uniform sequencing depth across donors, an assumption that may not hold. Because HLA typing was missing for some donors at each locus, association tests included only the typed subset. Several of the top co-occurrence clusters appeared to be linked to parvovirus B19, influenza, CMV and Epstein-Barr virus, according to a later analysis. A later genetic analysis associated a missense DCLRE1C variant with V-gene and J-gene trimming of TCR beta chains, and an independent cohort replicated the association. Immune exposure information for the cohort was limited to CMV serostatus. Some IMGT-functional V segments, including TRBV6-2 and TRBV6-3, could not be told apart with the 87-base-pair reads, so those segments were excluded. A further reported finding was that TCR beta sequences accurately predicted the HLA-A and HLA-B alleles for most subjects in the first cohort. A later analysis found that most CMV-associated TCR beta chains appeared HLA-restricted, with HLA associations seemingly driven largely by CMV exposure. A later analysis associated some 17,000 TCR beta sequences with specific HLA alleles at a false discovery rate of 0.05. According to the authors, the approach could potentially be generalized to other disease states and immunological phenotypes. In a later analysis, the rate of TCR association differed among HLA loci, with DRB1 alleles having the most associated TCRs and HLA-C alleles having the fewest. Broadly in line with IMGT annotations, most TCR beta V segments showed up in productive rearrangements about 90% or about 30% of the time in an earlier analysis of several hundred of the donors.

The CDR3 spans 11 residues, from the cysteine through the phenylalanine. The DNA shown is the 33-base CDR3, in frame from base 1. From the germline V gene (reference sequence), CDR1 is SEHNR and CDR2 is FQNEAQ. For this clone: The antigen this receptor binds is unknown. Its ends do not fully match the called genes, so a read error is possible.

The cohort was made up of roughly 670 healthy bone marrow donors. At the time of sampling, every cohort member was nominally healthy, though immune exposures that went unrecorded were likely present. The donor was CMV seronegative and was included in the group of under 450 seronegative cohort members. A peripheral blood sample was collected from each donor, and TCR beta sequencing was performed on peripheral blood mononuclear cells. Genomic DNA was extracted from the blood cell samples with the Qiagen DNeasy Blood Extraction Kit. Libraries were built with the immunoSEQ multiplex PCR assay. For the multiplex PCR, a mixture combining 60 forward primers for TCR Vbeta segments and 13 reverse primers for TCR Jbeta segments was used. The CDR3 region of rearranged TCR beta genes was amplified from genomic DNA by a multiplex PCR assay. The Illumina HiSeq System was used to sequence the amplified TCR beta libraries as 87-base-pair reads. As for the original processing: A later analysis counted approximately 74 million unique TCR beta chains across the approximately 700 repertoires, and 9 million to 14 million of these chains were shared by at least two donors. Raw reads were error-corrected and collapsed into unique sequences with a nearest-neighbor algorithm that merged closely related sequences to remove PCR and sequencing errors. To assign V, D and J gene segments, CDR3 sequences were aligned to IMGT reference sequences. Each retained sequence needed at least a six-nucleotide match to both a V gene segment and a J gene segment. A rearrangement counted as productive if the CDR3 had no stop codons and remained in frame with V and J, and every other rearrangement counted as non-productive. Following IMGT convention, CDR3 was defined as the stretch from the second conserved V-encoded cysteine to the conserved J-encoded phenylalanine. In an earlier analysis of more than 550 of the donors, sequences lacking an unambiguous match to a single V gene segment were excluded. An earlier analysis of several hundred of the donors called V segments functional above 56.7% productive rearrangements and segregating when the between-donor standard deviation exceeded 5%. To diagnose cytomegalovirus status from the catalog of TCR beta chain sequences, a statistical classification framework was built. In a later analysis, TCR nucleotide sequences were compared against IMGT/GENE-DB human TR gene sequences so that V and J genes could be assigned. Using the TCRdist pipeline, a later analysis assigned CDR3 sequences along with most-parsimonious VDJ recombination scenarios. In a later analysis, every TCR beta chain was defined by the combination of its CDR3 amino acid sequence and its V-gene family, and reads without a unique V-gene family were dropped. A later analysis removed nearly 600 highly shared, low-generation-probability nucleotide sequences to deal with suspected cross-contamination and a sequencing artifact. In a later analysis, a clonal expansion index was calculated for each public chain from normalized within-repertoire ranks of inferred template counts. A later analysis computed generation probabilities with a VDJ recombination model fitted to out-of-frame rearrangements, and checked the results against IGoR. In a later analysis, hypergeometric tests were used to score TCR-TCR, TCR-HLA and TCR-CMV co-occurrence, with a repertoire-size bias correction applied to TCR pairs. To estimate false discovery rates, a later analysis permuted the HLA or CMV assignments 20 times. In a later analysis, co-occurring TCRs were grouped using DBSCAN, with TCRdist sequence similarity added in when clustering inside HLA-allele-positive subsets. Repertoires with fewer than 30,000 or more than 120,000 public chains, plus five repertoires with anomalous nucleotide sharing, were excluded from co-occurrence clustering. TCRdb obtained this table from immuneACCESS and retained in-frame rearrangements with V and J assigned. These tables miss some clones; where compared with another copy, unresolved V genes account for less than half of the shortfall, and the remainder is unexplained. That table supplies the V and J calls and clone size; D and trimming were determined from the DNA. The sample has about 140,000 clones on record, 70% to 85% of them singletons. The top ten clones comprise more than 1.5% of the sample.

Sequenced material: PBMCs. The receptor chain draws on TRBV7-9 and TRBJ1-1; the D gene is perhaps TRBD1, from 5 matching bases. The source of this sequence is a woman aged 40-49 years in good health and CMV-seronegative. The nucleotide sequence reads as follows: TGTTCCAGCAGCTTTTACAGGGAAGCTTTCTTT. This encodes CSSSFYREAFF.